These 29 T cell receptor beta chains came from one sample sequenced in a study of OX40 agonist ivuxolimab in advanced cancers. Method: immunoSEQ multiplex PCR; TCRdb's copy keeps in-frame clones and lacks some. The table records 25,000 to 35,000 clones, roughly 84% of them present only once. The material was CD4+ or CD8+ T cells sorted from blood, obtained in a trial of the OX40 agonist ivuxolimab. Receptors were obtained from an adult with an advanced solid tumor such as melanoma, head and neck, liver or kidney cancer.

The rearrangement links TRBV2 to TRBJ2-1; no definite D call. Trimming left V 6 bases short and J 5 bases short, with 8 bases between. The CDR3 covers 12 residues. CDR1 SNHLY and CDR2 FYNNEI come from the germline V gene. CDR3 amino acids: CASSVSDNEQFF. CDR3 in DNA: TGTGCCAGCAGCGTCAGCGACAATGAGCAGTTCTTC.

V is TRBV11-2 and J is TRBJ2-7; D is unresolved. CDR1 and CDR2 from the germline V gene are SGHAT and FQNNGV. Trimming pared 2 bases from V and 5 bases from J, leaving 1 base between. This CDR3 has 10 residues. Here the CDR3 reads CASSLNEQYF. The DNA for the CDR3 is TGTGCCAGCAGCTTAAACGAGCAGTACTTC.

J is TRBJ2-1 and V is TRBV27; D unresolved. Germline V CDR1 and CDR2: MNHEY, SMNVEV (reference sequence). Trimming removed 3 bases from V and 7 bases from J, with 19 bases in between. CDR3 length: 16 amino acids. CDR3 DNA sequence: TGTGCCAGCAGTTTTATTGGTGCGGCCCCTATGAATGAGCAGTTCTTC. Amino acids: CASSFIGAAPMNEQFF.

The rearrangement uses TRBV6-6 and TRBJ1-4; tentative D call: TRBD1 (5 bases). Trimming stripped 2 bases from V and 7 bases from J, with 11 bases between. This CDR3 is built from 14 residues. CDR1 and CDR2 from the germline V gene are MNHNY and SVGAGI (reference sequence). The CDR3 loop reads CASSYGQRGEKLFF. DNA of the CDR3: TGTGCCAGCAGTTACGGCCAGAGGGGTGAAAAACTGTTTTTT.

The V gene is TRBV9, the J gene TRBJ1-5; D perhaps matches TRBD1 (5 bases). Per germline, CDR1 SGDLS and CDR2 YYNGEE. The CDR3 spans 15 residues. Deletions cut 0 bases from V and 10 bases from J, with 17 bases between. CDR3 DNA sequence: TGTGCCAGCAGCGTAGGGGAGACAGAAGCGGAACCCCAGCATTTT. This gives the protein CASSVGETEAEPQHF.

This rearrangement joins TRBV6-1 to TRBJ2-1; the D gene is possibly TRBD1 (5 bases). CDR3 length: 13 residues. CDR1 and CDR2 (germline): MNHNS, SASEGT. Trimming shortened V by 1 base and J by 5 bases, and 6 bases separated the two germline ends. The CDR3 sequence: CASSEGRDNEQFF. The CDR3 DNA is TGTGCCAGCAGTGAAGGCAGGGACAATGAGCAGTTCTTC.

As for this clone: The same CDR3 is also encoded by other DNA sequences in this sample. The V and J genes are TRBV9 and TRBJ2-7; D perhaps matches TRBD2 (5 bases). CDR3 length: 14 residues. Trimming removed 0 bases from V and 0 bases from J, with 7 bases in between. CDR1 is SGDLS, CDR2 YYNGEE, per germline. The CDR3 DNA reads TGTGCCAGCAGCGTAGGAGGGTCCTCCTACGAGCAGTACTTC. Amino acid sequence: CASSVGGSSYEQYF.

The chain links TRBV15 to TRBJ1-5; 10 bases agree with TRBD1. The V segment lost 0 bases and the J segment 7 bases; nucleotides outside the gene matches: 9. The V gene's germline CDR1 is LNHNV and CDR2 YYDKDF (reference sequence). CDR3 length: 17 amino acids. The CDR3, as DNA: TGTGCCACCAGCAGAGAGGCGACAGGGGGCGCGGGGCAGCCCCAGCATTTT. Translated: CATSREATGGAGQPQHF.

By proportion, this clone is medium-sized. The chain combines TRBV28 with TRBJ1-6; 12 bases map to TRBD1. V gave up 3 bases and J gave up 8 bases; unmatched junction bases: 8. The CDR3 is made up of 17 amino acids. Germline V gene data show CDR1 as MDHEN and CDR2 as SYDVKM. CDR3 nucleotides: TGTGCCAGCAGTTTCGGGACAGGGGGCCAATTCCATTCACCCCTCCACTTT. Its protein is CASSFGTGGQFHSPLHF.

This clone was seen just once. The sample carries other DNA sequences with the same CDR3. The chain couples TRBV27 to TRBJ2-7; D gene unclear. The V and J ends lost 3 bases and 2 bases respectively, with 8 bases between them. Germline CDR1 and CDR2: MNHEY and SMNVEV (reference sequence). The CDR3 is 13 residues long. CDR3 sequence (DNA): TGTGCCAGCAGTTTTGGGGATACCTACGAGCAGTACTTC. It yields the protein CASSFGDTYEQYF.

Only a few counts were recorded for this clone. This rearrangement joins TRBV27 to TRBJ1-1; D is unclear. The CDR3 totals 15 residues. Germline CDR1 and CDR2: MNHEY and SMNVEV (reference sequence). V lost 3 bases to trimming and J lost 3 bases, with 14 bases between them. The CDR3 DNA reads as TGTGCCAGCAGTTTGGCTCGAACGGCCGACACTGAAGCTTTCTTT. It yields the protein CASSLARTADTEAFF.

This chain joins TRBV30 and TRBJ1-2, with D uncertain. Germline CDR1 GTSNPN, CDR2 SVGIG (reference sequence). The ends were cut back, 8 bases at V and 8 bases at J, with 12 bases in the middle. CDR3 length: 10 residues. As DNA, the CDR3 is TGTGCCGCAACGAGGGAAGGCTACACCTTC. Translation gives CAATREGYTF.

This clone appeared once. The rearrangement joins TRBV11-2 to TRBJ2-7; D is uncertain. V shed 5 bases and J shed 6 bases, with 17 bases lying between them. The CDR3 consists of 14 residues. CDR1 and CDR2 from the germline V gene are SGHAT and FQNNGV. The CDR3 protein is CASSQDMWVVEQYF. Here the CDR3 DNA reads TGTGCCAGCAGCCAAGACATGTGGGTGGTCGAGCAGTACTTC.

The CDR3 DNA reads TGTGCCAGCAGTGAAGCGGACAGGGGTTACGAGCAGTACTTC. Its protein is CASSEADRGYEQYF. V gene TRBV6-1 combines with J gene TRBJ2-7, with TRBD1 matching over 9 bases. Germline trimming cut 0 bases from V and 4 bases from J; bases unmatched to any gene: 1. CDR3 size: 14 residues. Per germline, CDR1 MNHNS and CDR2 SASEGT.

This clone was seen a single time. The CDR3 protein is CASSLGRNEKLFF. Here the CDR3 DNA reads TGCGCCAGCAGCTTGGGAAGAAATGAAAAACTGTTTTTT. The V and J genes are TRBV5-1 and TRBJ1-4; D is unclear. CDR1 is SGHRS, CDR2 YFSETQ, per germline. The CDR3 runs 13 residues. V shed 0 bases and J shed 5 bases, with 5 bases lying between them.

This chain connects TRBV4-1 to TRBJ1-3; 10 bases map to TRBD1. This CDR3 is 16 amino acids long. In germline, CDR1 is MGHRA, CDR2 YSYEKL. V dropped 4 bases and J dropped 2; count of bases not matched to a gene: 5. CDR3: CASSPRDRGTGNTIYF. The CDR3 DNA reads TGCGCCAGCAGCCCCCGGGACAGGGGTACTGGAAACACCATATATTTT.

The rearrangement joins TRBV7-3 to TRBJ2-3; 8 bases are shared with TRBD2. There are 15 residues in the CDR3. With 2 bases clipped from V and 6 bases from J, the junction kept 7 bases outside the gene matches. Germline CDR1 and CDR2: SGHTA and FQGTGA. CDR3 coding DNA: TGTGCCAGCAGCTTAGGCGGGACTAGTAGCGATACGCAGTATTTT. Translating gives CASSLGGTSSDTQYF.

This clone is categorized as medium-sized (0.01 to 0.1%). The V gene is TRBV5-5, the J gene TRBJ1-6; D gene uncertain. In germline, CDR1 is SGHKS, CDR2 YYEKEE (reference sequence). The CDR3 extends over 13 amino acids. V was cut by 4 bases and J by 4 bases, with 6 bases left in between. The chain's CDR3 is CASSPSYNSPLHF. The CDR3 nucleotides read TGTGCCAGCAGCCCGTCTTATAATTCACCCCTCCACTTT.

Sample share makes this clone medium-sized. The chain employs TRBV4-1 and TRBJ2-7; D not certain. This CDR3 has 15 residues. The germline gives CDR1 MGHRA, CDR2 YSYEKL. The V end lost 4 bases, the J end lost 1 base, and 14 bases lay between the germline ends. The CDR3 bases are TGCGCCAGCAGCCCCCGGCTGGACCTTTCCTACGAGCAGTACTTC. This gives the protein CASSPRLDLSYEQYF.

V and J are TRBV9 and TRBJ2-1; 11 bases line up with TRBD2. Trimming removed 2 bases from V and 2 bases from J; junction bases left unmatched: 0. CDR3 length: 15 residues. CDR1 SGDLS and CDR2 YYNGEE come from the germline V gene. DNA for the CDR3: TGTGCCAGCAGCGTGGGACTAGCGGCCTACAATGAGCAGTTCTTC. It translates to CASSVGLAAYNEQFF.

J is TRBJ2-7 and V is TRBV6-6; 11 bases map to TRBD2. Germline values: CDR1 MNHNY, CDR2 SVGAGI (reference sequence). V lost 5 bases to trimming and J lost 3 bases; unmatched junction nucleotides: 6. This CDR3 has 15 amino acids. CDR3 amino acids: CASSDQGLAVYEQYF. The CDR3 nucleotides are TGTGCCAGCAGTGACCAGGGACTAGCGGTCTACGAGCAGTACTTC.

The J gene is TRBJ2-1, the V gene TRBV9; D is possibly TRBD2 (6 bases). This CDR3 comprises 14 residues. V lost 3 bases to trimming and J lost 5 bases, with 12 bases between them. Germline V gene data show CDR1 as SGDLS and CDR2 as YYNGEE. The CDR3: CASSGRTSHNEQFF. Written as DNA, the CDR3 is TGTGCCAGCAGCGGACGTACTAGCCACAATGAGCAGTTCTTC.

The chain carries TRBV4-1 and TRBJ2-1; 8 bases map to TRBD2. CDR1 is MGHRA and CDR2 is YSYEKL in the germline V gene. CDR3 length: 13 residues. J was trimmed by 8 bases and V by 8 bases; bases with no gene match: 8. CDR3 residues: CASYGGVGDEQFF. The CDR3 nucleotides read TGCGCCAGCTACGGGGGGGTGGGTGATGAGCAGTTCTTC.

The V call is TRBV28, the J call TRBJ2-5, with D tentatively TRBD1 (6 bases). Germline V gives CDR1 MDHEN, CDR2 SYDVKM. The CDR3 spans 14 residues. V was shortened by 6 bases and J by 5 bases, with 16 bases between the two germline ends. The DNA of the CDR3 is TGTGCCAGCAGCCCACCTAGGGGGTGGGAGACCCAGTACTTC. It translates to CASSPPRGWETQYF.

The DNA of the CDR3 is TGTGCCAGCAGCTTACCAGGGGACCACTACGAGCAGTACTTC. Protein product: CASSLPGDHYEQYF. The chain has TRBV11-3 and TRBJ2-7; possibly TRBD1 for D (6 bases). This CDR3 region has 14 residues. In germline, CDR1 is SGHNT, CDR2 YENEEA. Deletions cut 2 bases from V and 3 bases from J, with 11 bases between.

This clone appeared a single time. V gene TRBV9 combines with J gene TRBJ2-1, with a possible D match to TRBD2 (7 bases). Germline V gene sequence: CDR1 SGDLS, CDR2 YYNGEE. This CDR3 is 13 amino acids long. Deletions cut 4 bases from V and 7 bases from J, with 12 bases between. DNA for the CDR3: TGTGCCAGCAGCACAGGGCGGGGGAATGAGCAGTTCTTC. This encodes CASSTGRGNEQFF.

V gene TRBV6-1 combines with J gene TRBJ2-5, with D maybe TRBD2 (5 bases). The J call is doubtful: the DNA matches TRBJ2-7 better. The V gene's germline CDR1 is MNHNS and CDR2 SASEGT. This CDR3 has 15 residues. This CDR3 reads CASSVGVLKPYEQYF. In nucleotides, the CDR3 is TGTGCCAGCAGTGTGGGAGTCCTTAAGCCCTACGAGCAGTACTTC.

V is TRBV30 and J is TRBJ2-5; 12 positions agree with TRBD1. J was trimmed by 7 bases and V by 3 bases; bases with no gene match: 12. This CDR3 spans 16 amino acids. CDR1 and CDR2 from the germline V gene are GTSNPN and SVGIG (reference sequence). CDR3 protein: CAWRTGTGGPIGTQYF. CDR3 nucleotides: TGTGCCTGGAGGACCGGGACAGGGGGCCCCATAGGGACCCAGTACTTC.

The gene calls are TRBV6-1 and TRBJ2-3; 7 bases match TRBD2. The CDR3 has 17 residues. V trimming: 2 bases; J trimming: 0 bases; junction bases outside the gene matches: 8. Germline V gene data show CDR1 as MNHNS and CDR2 as SASEGT. Written as DNA, the CDR3 is TGTGCCAGCAGTGAATACGAGAGCGGGGCGAGCACAGATACGCAGTATTTT. Translation: CASSEYESGASTDTQYF.